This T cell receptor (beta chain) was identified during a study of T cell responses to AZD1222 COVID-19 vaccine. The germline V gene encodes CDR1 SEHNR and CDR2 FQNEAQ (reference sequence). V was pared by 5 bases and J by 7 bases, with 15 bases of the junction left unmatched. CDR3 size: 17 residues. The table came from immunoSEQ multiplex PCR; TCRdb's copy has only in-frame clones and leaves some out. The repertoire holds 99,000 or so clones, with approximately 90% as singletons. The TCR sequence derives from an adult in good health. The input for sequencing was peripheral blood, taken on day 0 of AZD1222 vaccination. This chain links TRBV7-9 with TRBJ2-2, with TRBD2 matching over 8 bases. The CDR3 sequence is CASSPRVSGSLVGELFF. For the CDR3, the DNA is TGTGCCAGCAGCCCCCGGGTAAGCGGGAGCCTTGTCGGGGAGCTGTTTTTT.